The rows below give T cell receptor beta chains drawn from one sample of a study of T cells in Graves' hyperthyroidism and ophthalmopathy. In TCRdb, the multiplex PCR reads were re-called with MiXCR into one record per CDR3 protein. The table includes some 300,000 distinct CDR3 sequences, 10% to 15% detected once. Sequenced input: blood. The receptors come from a woman in her 30s with Graves' hyperthyroidism that later progressed to Graves' ophthalmopathy. Both conserved end residues are part of each CDR3. Each record gives: clone size, D gene, V gene, J gene, CDR3 DNA, CDR3 protein. D genes are given only for firm matches. A row's size may be missing; if present it is once, few, many or a size class.

many	TRBD1	TRBV5-1	TRBJ2-3	TGCGCCAGCAGCCTCGCAGGGGGCCGAGATACGCAGTATTTT	CASSLAGGRDTQYF
many	.	TRBV9	TRBJ2-1	TGTGCCAGCAGCCCTAGTGGGGTAAATGAGCAGTTCTTC	CASSPSGVNEQFF
many	.	TRBV7-2	TRBJ2-1	TGTGCCGGCACAGGGCCGCAATATGAGCAGTTCTTC	CAGTGPQYEQFF
many	.	TRBV5-1	TRBJ1-2	TGCGCCAGCAATGAGGGCGGCTATGGCTACACCTTC	CASNEGGYGYTF
many	TRBD2	TRBV11-2	TRBJ2-3	TGTGCCAGCAGCCTACAGACTAGCTTGGATACGCAGTATTTT	CASSLQTSLDTQYF
many	.	TRBV27	TRBJ1-2	TGTGCCAGCAGTTTCCCCGGACTCCACTATGGCTACACCTTC	CASSFPGLHYGYTF
many	.	TRBV2	TRBJ2-5	TGTGCCAGCAGCATCAGGACGGAGACCCAGTACTTC	CASSIRTETQYF
many	.	TRBV7-2	TRBJ2-7	TGTGCCAGCACATCGTACGGACCAACCTACGAGCAGTACTTC	CASTSYGPTYEQYF
many	TRBD1	TRBV7-9	TRBJ1-1	TGTGCCAGCAGGGCCCCGATTCCCGGGACAGGAGGGGCCTTCGAAGCTTTCTTT	CASRAPIPGTGGAFEAFF
.	.	TRBV7-9	TRBJ2-3	TGTGCCAGCAGCTTAGTTGGGAAAATCGGGGCAGATACGCAGTATTTT	CASSLVGKIGADTQYF
many	.	TRBV2	TRBJ2-7	TGTGCCAGCAAGGGCTACCGCTCCTACGAGCAGTACTTC	CASKGYRSYEQYF
many	TRBD2	TRBV20-1	TRBJ2-1	TGCAGTGCTAGAGATTCGGGAGGGCCCTCGAATGAGCAGTTCTTC	CSARDSGGPSNEQFF
many	TRBD2	TRBV29-1	TRBJ2-7	TGCAGCGTTGAGGAAGCGGGACTCTACGAGCAGTACTTC	CSVEEAGLYEQYF
many	.	TRBV6-2/TRBV6-3	TRBJ2-7	TGTGCCAGCACCAACCTATTTATACCGGGACTGGGATTCTACGAGCAGTACTTC	CASTNLFIPGLGFYEQYF
many	.	TRBV7-2	TRBJ2-5	TGTGCCAGCAGCTTGTTCATTGGGACCCAGTACTTC	CASSLFIGTQYF
many	.	TRBV10-3	TRBJ2-7	TGTGCCATCGTGAGCCGACAAGGCGAGCAGTACTTC	CAIVSRQGEQYF
.	.	TRBV6-2/TRBV6-3	TRBJ2-7	TGTGCCAGCAGTTACTCCCCGGGGAGCAGCTACGAGCAGTACTTC	CASSYSPGSSYEQYF
many	TRBD2	TRBV7-8	TRBJ2-5	TGTGCCAGCAGCCCTTTGGTGGGAGCGGGGGAGACCCAGTACTTC	CASSPLVGAGETQYF
many	TRBD1	TRBV19	TRBJ1-1	TGTGCCGTCAATGACAGGGGCACTGAAGCTTTCTTT	CAVNDRGTEAFF
few	TRBD2	TRBV5-6	TRBJ2-3	TGTGCCAGCAGCACACTAGCGGGAGGGCCAGGAGATACGCAGTATTTT	CASSTLAGGPGDTQYF
many	TRBD2	TRBV20-1	TRBJ2-1	TGCAGTGCTAGAGATGGGCTAGCGGGAGGGAATGAGCAGTTCTTC	CSARDGLAGGNEQFF
many	TRBD1	TRBV6-1	TRBJ2-7	TGTGCCAGCAGTTATCCTGACAGGGATGCCGAGCAGTACTTC	CASSYPDRDAEQYF
few	TRBD2	TRBV5-8	TRBJ2-2	TGTGCCAGCAGACTGGGACTAGCGTCGGGCACCGGGGAGCTGTTTTTT	CASRLGLASGTGELFF
many	.	TRBV20-1	TRBJ2-1	TGCAGCTCCGACGAGGGGGGGCATTCCTACAATGAGCAGTTCTTC	CSSDEGGHSYNEQFF
.	.	TRBV15	TRBJ1-2	TGTGCCACCAGCCCTGGGAGGGATTTTACCTATGGCTACACCTTC	CATSPGRDFTYGYTF
.	.	TRBV12-3/TRBV12-4	TRBJ1-6	TGTGCCAGCAGTCTGGGGCCAGCACGGGAAAATTCACCCCTCCACTTT	CASSLGPARENSPLHF
many	TRBD2	TRBV6-2/TRBV6-3	TRBJ2-5	TGTGCCAGCAGTTCTGCTGAAGCGGGAGGAGAGACCCAGTACTTC	CASSSAEAGGETQYF
.	TRBD2	TRBV4-1	TRBJ2-4	TGCGCCAGCAGCCAAGGGCTAGCGGGCATTCTAGCCAAAAACGTTCAGTACTTC	CASSQGLAGILAKNVQYF
many	.	TRBV5-6	TRBJ2-1	TGTGCCAGCAGCTTCTATCGTAATGAGCAGTTCTTC	CASSFYRNEQFF
many	TRBD2	TRBV24-1	TRBJ2-1	TGTGCCACCAGTGACCTAGCGGGCCGGAATGAGCAGTTCTTC	CATSDLAGRNEQFF
.	.	TRBV12-3/TRBV12-4	TRBJ1-2	TGTGCCAGCAGCTTAAATAACAGACCCTATAGTGGCTACACCTTC	CASSLNNRPYSGYTF
many	.	TRBV12-3/TRBV12-4	TRBJ2-4	TGTGCCAGCAGTCCGTTGGGGGGCGAGGATGGGGTCAGGATTCAGTACTTC	CASSPLGGEDGVRIQYF
many	.	TRBV6-2/TRBV6-3	TRBJ1-1	TGTGCCAGCAGTTCATTCCAGGGAAGTACTTGGGACACTGAAGCTTTCTTT	CASSSFQGSTWDTEAFF
few	.	TRBV7-9	TRBJ1-1	TGTGCCAGCAGCGCCGGTTTATCTGAAGCTTTCTTT	CASSAGLSEAFF
many	.	TRBV5-8	TRBJ2-3	TGTGCCAGCAGCTCCACCAGCACAGATACGCAGTATTTT	CASSSTSTDTQYF
.	.	TRBV3-1	TRBJ1-5	TGTGCCAGCAGCCAAGATAATAACGCCCTTCAGCCCCAGCATTTT	CASSQDNNALQPQHF
many	.	TRBV28	TRBJ2-3	TGTGCCAGCGAGAGAGGGAAAGGCGCAGTCACAGATACGCAGTATTTT	CASERGKGAVTDTQYF
many	.	TRBV12-3/TRBV12-4	TRBJ2-1	TGTGCCAGCAGTTTAGCGCTAGAGACTTACAATGAGCAGTTCTTC	CASSLALETYNEQFF
many	.	TRBV9	TRBJ1-5	TGTGCCAGCAGCGTGGGGCAGGGAACCAATCAGCCCCAGCATTTT	CASSVGQGTNQPQHF
.	TRBD2	TRBV6-5	TRBJ2-5	TGTGCCTGCAGTTACGTAGCGGGAGAGACCCAGTACTTC	CACSYVAGETQYF
many	TRBD2	TRBV18	TRBJ2-1	TGTGCCAGCTCACCGACTAGCGGGAGGGCCCCGGGTGAGCAGTTCTTC	CASSPTSGRAPGEQFF
many	.	TRBV28	TRBJ2-1	TGTGCCAGCAGTCATCTCTTCACGAGGACCCTGGCGAATGAGCAGTTCTTC	CASSHLFTRTLANEQFF
.	.	TRBV7-2	TRBJ1-2	TGTGCCAGCAGCTTTTCGGCAGGGGCCTTCTATGGCTACACCTTC	CASSFSAGAFYGYTF
many	.	TRBV6-6	TRBJ2-6	TGTGCCAGCAGTTACGGACTCTCTGGGGCCAACGTCCTGACTTTC	CASSYGLSGANVLTF
many	.	TRBV3-1	TRBJ2-7	TGTGCCAGCAGCCGTTTTGGGGAGCAGTACTTC	CASSRFGEQYF
few	TRBD2	TRBV6-1	TRBJ2-4	TGTGCCAGCAGTGAAGCATTAGCGGGAGGGCCTGACATTCAGTACTTC	CASSEALAGGPDIQYF
.	TRBD2	TRBV10-3	TRBJ2-5	TGTGCCATCAGTGAGTCACGGGAGGGGCTGGAGACCCAGTACTTC	CAISESREGLETQYF
many	TRBD1	TRBV27	TRBJ2-7	TGTGCCAGCAGTTGGACGACAGGGATCCACGAGCAGTACTTC	CASSWTTGIHEQYF